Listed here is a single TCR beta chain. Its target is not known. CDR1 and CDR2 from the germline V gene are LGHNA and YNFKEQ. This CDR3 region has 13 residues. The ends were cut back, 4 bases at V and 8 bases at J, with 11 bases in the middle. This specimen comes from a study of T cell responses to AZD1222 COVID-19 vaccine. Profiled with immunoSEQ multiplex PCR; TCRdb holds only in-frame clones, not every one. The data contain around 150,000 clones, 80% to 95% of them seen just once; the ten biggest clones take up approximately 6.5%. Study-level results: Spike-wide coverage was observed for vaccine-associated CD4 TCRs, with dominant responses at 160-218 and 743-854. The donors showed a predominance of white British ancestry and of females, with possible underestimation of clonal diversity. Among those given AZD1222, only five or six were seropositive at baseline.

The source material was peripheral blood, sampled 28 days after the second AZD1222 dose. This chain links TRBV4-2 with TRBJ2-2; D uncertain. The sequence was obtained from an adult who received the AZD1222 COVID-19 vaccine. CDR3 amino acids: CASSPTQWGELFF. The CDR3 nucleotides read TGTGCCAGCAGCCCTACGCAGTGGGGGGAGCTGTTTTTT.